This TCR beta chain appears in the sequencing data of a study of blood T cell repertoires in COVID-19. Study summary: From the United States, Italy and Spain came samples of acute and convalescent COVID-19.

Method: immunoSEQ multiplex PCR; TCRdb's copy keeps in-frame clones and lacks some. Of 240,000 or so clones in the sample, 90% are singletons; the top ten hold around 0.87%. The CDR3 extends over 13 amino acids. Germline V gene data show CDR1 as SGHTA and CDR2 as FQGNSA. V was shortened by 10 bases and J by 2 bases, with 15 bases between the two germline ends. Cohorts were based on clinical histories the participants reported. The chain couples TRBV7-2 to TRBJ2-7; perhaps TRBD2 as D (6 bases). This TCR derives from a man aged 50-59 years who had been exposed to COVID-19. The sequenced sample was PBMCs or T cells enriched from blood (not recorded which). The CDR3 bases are TGTGCCACCGGGGGTAGAGACCCCTACGAGCAGTACTTC. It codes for CATGGRDPYEQYF.